This T cell receptor (beta chain) was recorded in a study of T cells in Graves' hyperthyroidism and ophthalmopathy. In the study overall: Blood was drawn when the patient was first diagnosed and still untreated. Study findings and constraints: Most thyroid clonotypes expanded above 0.001 appeared in blood too.

It was RNA transcripts that yielded the amplified TCR beta CDR3 regions. RT-PCR in the first round (using the HTBI primer set) targeted the TCR CDR3. TCRdb reprocessed the multiplex PCR reads with MiXCR, giving one entry per CDR3 protein. Seen here are about 570,000 distinct CDR3 sequences, around 13% observed once, and the top ten hold around 13%. Diagnoses used clinical symptoms, serum thyroxine and TRAb, thyroid ultrasound and orbital computed tomography. Out of over 7.5 ml of fresh peripheral blood came the PBMCs. This clonotype was counted many times. Its antigen is currently unknown. Germline assignment: CDR1 SGHAT and CDR2 FQNNGV. This CDR3 spans 14 amino acids. Trimming left V 1 base short and J 3 bases short, with 7 bases between.

The V gene is TRBV11-2, the J gene TRBJ2-1, with D unclear. This sequence originates from a woman aged 40-49 years with Graves' hyperthyroidism. Source material: blood. This CDR3 is CASSLATHYNEQFF. CDR3 DNA: TGTGCCAGCAGCTTAGCAACCCACTACAATGAGCAGTTCTTC.